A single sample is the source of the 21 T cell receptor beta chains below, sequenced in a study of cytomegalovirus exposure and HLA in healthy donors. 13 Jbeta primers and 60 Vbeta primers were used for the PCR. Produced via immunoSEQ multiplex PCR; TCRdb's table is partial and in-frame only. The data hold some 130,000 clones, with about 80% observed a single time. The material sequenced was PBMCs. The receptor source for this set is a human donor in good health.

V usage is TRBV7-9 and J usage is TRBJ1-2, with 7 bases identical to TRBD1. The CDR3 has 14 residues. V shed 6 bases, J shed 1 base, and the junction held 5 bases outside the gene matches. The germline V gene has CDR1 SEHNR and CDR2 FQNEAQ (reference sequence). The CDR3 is CASSSGQNNYGYTF. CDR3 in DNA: TGTGCCAGCAGTTCGGGACAGAATAACTATGGCTACACCTTC.

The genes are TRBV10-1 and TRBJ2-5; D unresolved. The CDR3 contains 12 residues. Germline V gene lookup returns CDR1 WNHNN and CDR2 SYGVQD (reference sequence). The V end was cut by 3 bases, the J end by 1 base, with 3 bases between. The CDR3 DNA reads TGCGCCAGCAGTGACAGCCAAGAGACCCAGTACTTC. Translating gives CASSDSQETQYF.

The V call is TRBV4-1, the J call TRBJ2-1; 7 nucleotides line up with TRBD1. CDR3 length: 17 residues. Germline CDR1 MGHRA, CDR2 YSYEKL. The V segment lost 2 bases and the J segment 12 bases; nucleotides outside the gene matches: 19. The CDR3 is CASSQTVVRGPGGMQFF. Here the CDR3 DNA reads TGCGCCAGCAGCCAAACGGTGGTAAGGGGGCCGGGCGGAATGCAGTTCTTC.

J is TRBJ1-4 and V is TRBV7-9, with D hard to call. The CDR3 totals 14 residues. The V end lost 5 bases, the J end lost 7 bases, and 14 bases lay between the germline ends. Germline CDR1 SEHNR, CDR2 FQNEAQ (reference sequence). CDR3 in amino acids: CASSRTSEGEKLFF. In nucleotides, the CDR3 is TGTGCCAGCAGCCGTACATCGGAGGGTGAAAAACTGTTTTTT.

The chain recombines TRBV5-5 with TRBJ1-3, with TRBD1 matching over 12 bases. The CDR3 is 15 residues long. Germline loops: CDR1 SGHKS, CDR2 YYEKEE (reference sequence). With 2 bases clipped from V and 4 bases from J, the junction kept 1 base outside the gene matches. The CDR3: CASSFGTGGGNTIYF. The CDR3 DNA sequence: TGTGCCAGCAGCTTCGGGACAGGGGGCGGAAACACCATATATTTT.

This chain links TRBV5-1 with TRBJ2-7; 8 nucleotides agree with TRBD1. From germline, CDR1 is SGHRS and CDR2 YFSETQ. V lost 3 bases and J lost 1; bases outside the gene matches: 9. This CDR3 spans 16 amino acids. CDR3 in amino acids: CASSWGQGDRSYEQYF. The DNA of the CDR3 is TGCGCCAGCAGCTGGGGGCAGGGGGACAGGTCCTACGAGCAGTACTTC. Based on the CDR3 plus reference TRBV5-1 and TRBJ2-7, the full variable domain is KAGVTQTPRYLIKTRGQQVTLSCSPISGHRSVSWYQQTPGQGLQFLFEYFSETQRNKGNFPGRFSGRQFSNSRSEMNVSTLELGDSALYLCASSWGQGDRSYEQYFGPGTRLTVT.

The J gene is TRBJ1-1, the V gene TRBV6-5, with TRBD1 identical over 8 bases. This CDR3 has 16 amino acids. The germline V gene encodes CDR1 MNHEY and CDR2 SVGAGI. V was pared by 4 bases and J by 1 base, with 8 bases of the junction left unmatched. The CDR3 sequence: CASSLIRGPRNTEAFF. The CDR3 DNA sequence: TGTGCCAGCAGTTTAATCAGGGGGCCGAGGAACACTGAAGCTTTCTTT.

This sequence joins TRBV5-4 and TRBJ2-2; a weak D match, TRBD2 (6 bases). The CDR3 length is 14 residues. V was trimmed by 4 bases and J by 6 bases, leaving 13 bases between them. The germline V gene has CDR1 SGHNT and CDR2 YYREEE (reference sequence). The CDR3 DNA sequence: TGTGCCAGCAGCGCCGACGGGACTCCCGGGGAGCTGTTTTTT. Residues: CASSADGTPGELFF.

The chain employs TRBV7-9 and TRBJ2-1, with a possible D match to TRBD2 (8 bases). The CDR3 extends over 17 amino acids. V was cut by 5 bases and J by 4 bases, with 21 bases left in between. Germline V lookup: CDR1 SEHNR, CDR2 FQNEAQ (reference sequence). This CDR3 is CASSAARGGTVYNEQFF. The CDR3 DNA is TGTGCCAGCAGCGCGGCACGGGGGGGGACAGTTTACAATGAGCAGTTCTTC.

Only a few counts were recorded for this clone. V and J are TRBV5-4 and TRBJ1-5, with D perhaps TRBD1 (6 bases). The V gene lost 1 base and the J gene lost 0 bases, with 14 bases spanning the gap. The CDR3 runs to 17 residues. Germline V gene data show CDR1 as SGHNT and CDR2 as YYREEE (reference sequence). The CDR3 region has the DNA TGTGCCAGCAGCTTGTTCTACAGGGATGATAGCAATCAGCCCCAGCATTTT. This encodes CASSLFYRDDSNQPQHF.

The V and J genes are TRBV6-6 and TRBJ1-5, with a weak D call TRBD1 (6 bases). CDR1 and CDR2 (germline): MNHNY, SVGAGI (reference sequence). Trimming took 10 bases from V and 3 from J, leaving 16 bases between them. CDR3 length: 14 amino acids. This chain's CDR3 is CATSGATPNQPQHF. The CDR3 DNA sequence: TGTGCCACCTCAGGGGCCACTCCCAATCAGCCCCAGCATTTT.

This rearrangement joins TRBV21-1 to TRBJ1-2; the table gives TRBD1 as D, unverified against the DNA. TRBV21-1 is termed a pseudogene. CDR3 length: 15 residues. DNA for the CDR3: TGTGCCAGCAGCAACCGGACAGGGGAGGACTATGGCTACACCTTC. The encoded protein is CASSNRTGEDYGYTF.

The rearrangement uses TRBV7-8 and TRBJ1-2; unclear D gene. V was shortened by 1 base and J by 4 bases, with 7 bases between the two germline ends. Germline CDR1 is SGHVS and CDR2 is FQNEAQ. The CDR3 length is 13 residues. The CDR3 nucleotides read TGTGCCAGCAGCTTAGGAGGGTTCTATGGCTACACCTTC. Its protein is CASSLGGFYGYTF.

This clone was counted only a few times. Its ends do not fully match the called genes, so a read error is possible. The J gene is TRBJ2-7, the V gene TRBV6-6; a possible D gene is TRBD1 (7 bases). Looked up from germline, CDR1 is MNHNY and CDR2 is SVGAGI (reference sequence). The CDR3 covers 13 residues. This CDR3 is CASSYSRGGGASF. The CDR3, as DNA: TGTGCCAGCAGTTACTCGAGAGGAGGGGGCGCGAGCTTC.

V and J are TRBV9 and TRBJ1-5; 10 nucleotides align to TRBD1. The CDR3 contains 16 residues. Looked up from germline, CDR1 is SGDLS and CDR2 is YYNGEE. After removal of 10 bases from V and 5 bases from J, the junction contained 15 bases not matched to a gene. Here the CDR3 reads CAGGTGDCVFDQPQHF. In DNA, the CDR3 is TGTGCCGGGGGGACAGGGGACTGCGTCTTTGATCAGCCCCAGCATTTT.

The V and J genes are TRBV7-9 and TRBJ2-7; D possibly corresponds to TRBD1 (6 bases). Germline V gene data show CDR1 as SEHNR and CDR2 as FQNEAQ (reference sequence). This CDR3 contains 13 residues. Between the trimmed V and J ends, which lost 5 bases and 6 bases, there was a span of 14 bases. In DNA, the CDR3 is TGTGCCAGCAGCACCAGGGGCCCCGTCGAGCAGTACTTC. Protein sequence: CASSTRGPVEQYF.

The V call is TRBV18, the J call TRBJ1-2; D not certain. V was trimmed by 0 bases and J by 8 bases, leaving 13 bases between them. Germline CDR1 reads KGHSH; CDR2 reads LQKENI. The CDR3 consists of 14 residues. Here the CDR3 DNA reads TGTGCCAGCTCACCACCGACACAAGCTGTGGGCTACACCTTC. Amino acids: CASSPPTQAVGYTF.

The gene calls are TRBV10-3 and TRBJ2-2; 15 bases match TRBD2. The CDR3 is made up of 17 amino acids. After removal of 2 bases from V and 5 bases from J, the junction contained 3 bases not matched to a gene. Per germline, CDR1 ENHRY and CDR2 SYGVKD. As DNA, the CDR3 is TGTGCCATCAGTGAGGGACTAGCGGGGGGGCGGACCGGGGAGCTGTTTTTT. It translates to CAISEGLAGGRTGELFF.

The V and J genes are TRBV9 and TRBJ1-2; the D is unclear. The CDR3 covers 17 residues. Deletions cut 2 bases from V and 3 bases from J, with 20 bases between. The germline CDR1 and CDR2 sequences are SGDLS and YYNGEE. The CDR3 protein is CASSVAASLSPDYGYTF. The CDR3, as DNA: TGTGCCAGCAGCGTGGCGGCATCCCTAAGCCCTGACTATGGCTACACCTTC.

CDR3 sequence (DNA): TGTGCCAGCAGCTTCGGACTAGCAGCCTACGAGCAGTACTTC. Translating it yields CASSFGLAAYEQYF. The genes are TRBV28 and TRBJ2-7; 8 positions agree with TRBD2. Germline lookup yields CDR1 MDHEN and CDR2 SYDVKM. V lost 6 bases, J lost 2 bases, and 6 bases stayed unmatched. This CDR3 is built from 14 residues.

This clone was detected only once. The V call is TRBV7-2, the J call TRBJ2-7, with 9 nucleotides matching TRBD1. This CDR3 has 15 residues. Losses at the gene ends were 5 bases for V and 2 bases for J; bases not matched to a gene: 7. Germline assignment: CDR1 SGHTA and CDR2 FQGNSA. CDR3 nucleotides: TGTGCCAGCAGCAGAGCGGGACAGGGAGCCTACGAGCAGTACTTC. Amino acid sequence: CASSRAGQGAYEQYF.